The T cell receptor beta chain under discussion was sequenced for a study of blood T cell repertoires in COVID-19. The CDR3 covers 16 residues. CDR1 and CDR2 from the germline V gene are MNHNY and SVGAGI (reference sequence). V was pared by 1 base and J by 0 bases, with 10 bases between. The protocol was immunoSEQ multiplex PCR, while the TCRdb copy is restricted to in-frame clones and leaves out a portion. The sample includes about 53,000 clones, 80% to 85% seen only once; the top ten take 20% to 25%. Material for sequencing was peripheral blood. This receptor was identified in a woman over 75 with COVID-19, enrolled during active disease. The J gene is TRBJ2-1, the V gene TRBV6-6; weak D call: TRBD2 (6 bases). The CDR3 nucleotides read TGTGCCAGCAGTTACTGGGCTAGCGACTCCTACAATGAGCAGTTCTTC. Translating gives CASSYWASDSYNEQFF.